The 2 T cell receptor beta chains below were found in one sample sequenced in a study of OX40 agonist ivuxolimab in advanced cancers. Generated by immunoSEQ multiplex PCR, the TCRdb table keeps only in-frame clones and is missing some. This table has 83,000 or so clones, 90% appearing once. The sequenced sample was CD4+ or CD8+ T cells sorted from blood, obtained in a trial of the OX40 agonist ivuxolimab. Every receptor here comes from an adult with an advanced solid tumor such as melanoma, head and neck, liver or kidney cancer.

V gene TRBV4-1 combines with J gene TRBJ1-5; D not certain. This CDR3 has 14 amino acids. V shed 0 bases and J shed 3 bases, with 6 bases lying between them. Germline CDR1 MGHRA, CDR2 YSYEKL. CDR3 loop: CASSQDKYNQPQHF. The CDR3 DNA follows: TGCGCCAGCAGCCAAGATAAGTACAATCAGCCCCAGCATTTT.

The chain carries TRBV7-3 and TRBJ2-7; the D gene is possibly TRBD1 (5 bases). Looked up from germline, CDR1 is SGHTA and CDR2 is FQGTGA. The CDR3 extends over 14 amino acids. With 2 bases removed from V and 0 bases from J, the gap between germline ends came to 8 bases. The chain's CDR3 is CASSLDSNSYEQYF. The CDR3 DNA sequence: TGTGCCAGCAGCTTAGACAGCAACTCCTACGAGCAGTACTTC.